This T cell receptor (beta chain) was obtained from a study of cytotoxic CD8 clonotypes in ibrutinib-treated CLL. Overall study context: Productive templates averaged about 260,000 per sample, and productive rearrangements around 97,000. The study, taken as a whole, reports: Baseline levels of clonality went above those of age-matched healthy donors and moved with circulating CD8+ T-cell counts.

The CDR3 loop spans 14 amino acids. CDR1 and CDR2 (germline): SNHLY, FYNNEI. Trimming cost V 6 bases and J 6 bases; bases outside gene matches: 10. With sequencing, the targeted depth ranged from 1 in 200,000 to 1 in 1 million T cells. The table came from immunoSEQ multiplex PCR; TCRdb's copy has only in-frame clones and leaves some out. The sample has nearly 25,000 clones; roughly 71% are singletons. Comments on this clone: Antigen specificity is unknown.

Here the sequenced sample was PBMCs, taken after 12 months of ibrutinib treatment. This clonotype originated in a human donor with chronic lymphocytic leukemia. The rearrangement links TRBV2 to TRBJ1-2, with TRBD1 matching 7 bases. CDR3 residues: CASREFGQVDGYTF. CDR3 in DNA: TGTGCCAGCAGAGAATTTGGACAGGTAGATGGCTACACCTTC.